One and the same sample provided the 15 T cell receptor beta chains below, sequenced in a study of T cell repertoires in cytomegalovirus infection. TCRdb processed the reads anew with MiXCR; each CDR3 protein has one entry. The sample yields some 600,000 distinct CDR3 sequences, around 24% seen once. What was sequenced was CD8+ T cells from PBMCs. These receptor sequences come from a human donor in good health (CMV status not recorded). Some clones in this sample may be carry-over from other donors' samples.

This clonotype appeared a few times. The chain recombines TRBV29-1 with TRBJ1-3, with D perhaps TRBD1 (6 bases). Per germline, CDR1 SQVTM and CDR2 ANQGSEA. CDR3 size: 14 residues. Trimming stripped 3 bases from V and 0 bases from J, with 9 bases between. Written as DNA, the CDR3 is TGCAGCGTTGACGGACAGAGCTCTGGAAACACCATATATTTT. This sequence encodes CSVDGQSSGNTIYF.

The chain couples TRBV18 to TRBJ2-6, with D perhaps matching TRBD1 or TRBD2 (5 bases each). The CDR3 is 18 residues long. Trimming cost V 6 bases and J 1 base, with 19 bases left between them. Per germline, CDR1 KGHSH and CDR2 LQKENI. CDR3 sequence reads: CASSPKEQEASGANVLTF. CDR3 DNA sequence: TGTGCCAGCTCTCCCAAGGAACAGGAGGCGTCTGGGGCCAACGTCCTGACTTTC. Filled out from reference TRBV18 and TRBJ2-6, the complete variable domain reads NAGVMQNPRHLVRRRGQEARLRCSPMKGHSHVYWYRQLPEEGLKFMVYLQKENIIDESGMPKERFSAEFPKEGPSILRIQQVVRGDSAAYFCASSPKEQEASGANVLTFGAGSRLTVL.

There are many counts of this clonotype. The chain employs TRBV7-9 and TRBJ1-1; D gene ambiguous. CDR3 length equals 11 residues. V gave up 1 base and J gave up 5 bases, with 2 bases separating them. In germline, CDR1 is SEHNR, CDR2 FQNEAQ (reference sequence). CDR3: CASSLDTEAFF. In DNA, the CDR3 is TGTGCCAGCAGCTTAGATACTGAAGCTTTCTTT.

The rearrangement joins TRBV20-1 to TRBJ2-7, with a weak D call TRBD1 (6 bases). The CDR3 has 12 amino acids. Germline values: CDR1 DFQATT, CDR2 SNEGSKA (reference sequence). Trimming removed 1 base from V and 2 bases from J, with 6 bases in between. Here the CDR3 DNA reads TGCAGTGCTAGAGGGACAGCCTACGAGCAGTACGTC. The encoded protein is CSARGTAYEQYV.

This chain uses TRBV20-1 with TRBJ1-1; TRBD1 aligns across 9 bases. CDR3 length equals 16 residues. CDR1 and CDR2 (germline): DFQATT, SNEGSKA (reference sequence). V shed 0 bases and J 4 bases; nucleotides not matched to a gene: 9. CDR3 bases: TGCAGTGCTAGAGATCGTGGGGAGACAGGGGGCACTGAAGCTTTCTTT. This translates into CSARDRGETGGTEAFF.

This clonotype turned up a few times. One junction end disagrees with the germline gene, perhaps due to a read error. The chain uses TRBV7-7 and TRBJ2-5; maybe TRBD1 (6 bases). This CDR3 is built from 14 residues. Germline V gene data show CDR1 as SSHAT and CDR2 as FNYEAQ (reference sequence). The CDR3 nucleotides are TGTGCTAGCAGCGAAGGACAGACTCAAGAGACCCAGTACTTC. Amino acid sequence: CASSEGQTQETQYF.

With respect to this clonotype: A much larger clone differs by one base, so this may be a read error. The chain uses TRBV7-2 and TRBJ2-1; the match to TRBD1 covers 12 bases. The ends lost 1 base at V and 8 bases at J; junction bases unmatched: 6. The CDR3 sequence is 16 residues long. Germline-derived CDR1 and CDR2 are SGHTA and FQGNSA. The DNA for the CDR3 is TGTGCCAGCAGCTTAGAGGGGACAGGGGGCTTACATGAGCAGTTCTTC. Amino acid sequence: CASSLEGTGGLHEQFF.

This clonotype appeared a few times. The chain recombines TRBV10-3 with TRBJ2-4, with 8 bases fitting TRBD1. Looked up from germline, CDR1 is ENHRY and CDR2 is SYGVKD. V was pared by 5 bases and J by 6 bases, with 9 bases of the junction left unmatched. There are 15 residues in the CDR3. The CDR3 spells CAISQDRGEGNIQYF. The CDR3 nucleotides are TGTGCCATCAGTCAAGACAGGGGCGAGGGAAACATTCAGTACTTC.

This clonotype was seen repeatedly, ten times or more. V and J are TRBV4-2 and TRBJ1-3; 7 nucleotides align to TRBD1. Per germline, CDR1 LGHNA and CDR2 YNFKEQ. The trim removed 0 bases at V and 0 bases at J, leaving 2 bases unmatched. This CDR3 is 16 amino acids long. DNA of the CDR3: TGTGCCAGCAGCCAAGAAGCAGGGGGCTCTGGAAACACCATATATTTT. It translates to CASSQEAGGSGNTIYF.

This rearrangement joins TRBV10-3 to TRBJ2-3; possible D gene TRBD2, 5 bases. Trimming cost V 6 bases and J 2 bases, with 15 bases left between them. Germline-derived CDR1 and CDR2 are ENHRY and SYGVKD. The CDR3 contains 15 residues. The CDR3 sequence is CAIRERVWPTDTQYF. The CDR3, as DNA: TGTGCCATCAGGGAGAGGGTGTGGCCCACAGATACGCAGTATTTT.

The chain links TRBV2 to TRBJ1-5, with D perhaps matching TRBD1 (6 bases). CDR1 SNHLY and CDR2 FYNNEI come from the germline V gene. V lost 6 bases and J lost 1, with 16 bases in between. The CDR3 has 16 residues. The CDR3 bases are TGTGCCAGCAGGGGAAATGAGGGGGGAAGCAATCAGCCCCAGCATTTT. Protein: CASRGNEGGSNQPQHF.

This clonotype was seen just once. The V and J genes are TRBV20-1 and TRBJ2-3; D uncertain. The V end was cut by 1 base, the J end by 2 bases, with 4 bases between. The germline gives CDR1 DFQATT, CDR2 SNEGSKA (reference sequence). CDR3 length: 12 residues. CDR3 residues: CSARVATDTQYF. The CDR3 DNA follows: TGCAGTGCTAGAGTGGCCACAGATACGCAGTATTTT.

In its sample, this clonotype was seen a few times. J is TRBJ1-1 and V is TRBV20-1, with 9 positions matching TRBD1. The J segment lost 4 bases and the V segment lost 0 bases, leaving 15 bases of the junction unmatched. The CDR3 runs to 18 residues. The germline CDR1 and CDR2 sequences are DFQATT and SNEGSKA (reference sequence). CDR3 residues: CSARDPISPTGGFTEAFF. CDR3 coding DNA: TGCAGTGCTAGAGATCCTATATCCCCGACAGGGGGGTTCACTGAAGCTTTCTTT.

This clonotype was picked up a small number of times. The V call is TRBV19, the J call TRBJ1-1; D unclear. With 7 bases removed from V and 5 bases from J, the gap between germline ends came to 17 bases. Germline V gene sequence: CDR1 LNHDA, CDR2 SQIVND (reference sequence). The CDR3 runs 14 residues. The CDR3 region has the DNA TGTGCCAGTACTTATCACGGAGGGAGGACTGAAGCTTTCTTT. Translation: CASTYHGGRTEAFF.

This clonotype was counted a few times. The chain recombines TRBV7-8 with TRBJ2-5; the D is unclear. Trimming stripped 3 bases from V and 1 base from J, with 12 bases between. This CDR3 has 15 residues. Germline CDR1 SGHVS, CDR2 FQNEAQ. The CDR3 loop reads CASSFLDTPQETQYF. For the CDR3, the DNA is TGTGCCAGCAGCTTCCTCGACACCCCCCAAGAGACCCAGTACTTC. Together with reference TRBV7-8 and TRBJ2-5, the CDR3 gives the full variable domain: GAGVSQSPRYKVAKRGQDVALRCDPISGHVSLFWYQQALGQGPEFLTYFQNEAQLDKSGLPSDRFFAERPEGSVSTLKIQRTQQEDSAVYLCASSFLDTPQETQYFGPGTRLLVL.